This T cell receptor beta chain was captured by sequencing in a study of T cells in Graves' hyperthyroidism and ophthalmopathy. Only a few counts were recorded for this clonotype. What it binds is unknown. Stable hyperthyroidism: no ophthalmopathy progression over 18 months of follow-up. Exclusion of patients followed from uncontrolled infection, other autoimmune disease, pregnancy or lactation. It was 8 to 10 ml of fresh peripheral blood that supplied the PBMCs. Amplification yielded TCR beta CDR3 regions, with RNA transcripts as the source. The HTBI set primed first-round TCR CDR3 RT-PCR. TCRdb used MiXCR to reprocess the multiplex PCR reads, holding one entry per CDR3 protein. The table has roughly 420,000 distinct CDR3 sequences, around 15% seen once. Study outcomes and limitations: Blood also contained most expanded thyroid clonotypes above 0.001.

The V gene end was trimmed by 2 bases and the J gene end by 9 bases; junction bases not matched to a gene: 7. This CDR3 has 15 amino acids. The germline gives CDR1 MNHEY, CDR2 SMNVEV (reference sequence). The sequenced material came from blood. The source of this sequence is a woman between 18 and 30 years old with Graves' hyperthyroidism. V usage is TRBV27 and J usage is TRBJ1-6; 7 bases map to TRBD1. CDR3 amino acids: CASSLRQGRVSPLHF. DNA of the CDR3: TGTGCCAGCAGTTTAAGACAGGGAAGGGTTTCACCCCTCCACTTT.